The 27 T cell receptor beta chains reported below all come from one sample, sequenced in a study of CD8+ T cells in alopecia areata. Sorting of pooled cutaneous lymph node cells used CD4, CD8alpha, NKG2D, NKG2ACE and other markers. After isolation, RNA underwent reverse transcription to generate cDNA as the sequencing template. Assay used: immunoSEQ multiplex PCR; TCRdb lists only in-frame clones, some missing. Singletons are absent from the sample, which has about 6,000 clones. Sequenced material: CD8+ T cells sorted from a lymph node. The receptor source for this set is a C3H/HeJ mouse with alopecia areata. The MHC haplotype of the strain is H2-k.

This clone appeared many times. Any gene name here is a mouse gene name. The DNA ends 4 residues before the CDR3 does, and the rest of the CDR3 is filled in from the germline J gene. The chain links TRBV13-3 to TRBJ2-3; D may be TRBD1 (5 bases). The CDR3 contains 15 residues. Germline V gene lookup returns CDR1 NNHDY and CDR2 SYVADS. The V end lost 2 bases, the J end lost 0 bases, and 10 bases lay between the germline ends. The CDR3 DNA, read in part, is TGTGCCAGCAGTGAACAGGATCCTAGTGCAGAA. It specifies CASSEQDPSAE. The full CDR3 is CASSEQDPSAETLYF.

This clone appeared a few times. Genes here carry mouse names. The read is 4 residues too short to cover the CDR3 end, so that end is filled in from the germline J gene. This chain joins TRBV13-2 and TRBJ2-5; 7 bases fit TRBD2. This CDR3 has 13 residues. Germline V CDR1 and CDR2: NNHNN, SYGAGS (reference sequence). This CDR3 is CASGERGGDTQYF. CDR3 DNA (partial): TGTGCCAGCGGTGAACGGGGGGGAGAC.

By share, this clone counts as medium-sized. Germline and genes: mouse. The sequenced CDR3 bases are TGTGCCAGCAGCCAAGGGACAGGGTATAATTCGCCC. Translating gives CASSQGTGYNSP. The CDR3 in its entirety is CASSQGTGYNSPLYF. The genes are TRBV5 and TRBJ1-6; 8 bases line up with TRBD1. The observed sequence ends 3 residues before the CDR3 terminus, with the missing tail filled in from the germline J gene. TRBJ1-6 is noted as an ORF with a role that remains uncertain. V lost 1 base and J lost 4; bases outside the gene matches: 0. Germline CDR1 reads LGHNA; CDR2 reads YNLKQL (reference sequence). The CDR3 has 15 residues.

In this sample, this clone turned up many times. Gene names are the mouse ones. The read gets to within 4 residues of the CDR3 end, and the germline J gene fills in the rest. The chain recombines TRBV13-2 with TRBJ2-5; 11 nucleotides match TRBD2. The CDR3 totals 17 residues. Germline loops: CDR1 NNHNN, CDR2 SYGAGS (reference sequence). Trimming removed 1 base from V and 0 bases from J; junction bases left unmatched: 4. The CDR3 reads CASGDWDWGSNQDTQYF. The sequenced CDR3 bases are TGTGCCAGCGGTGATTGGGACTGGGGGTCTAACCAAGAC.

This clone was picked up a small number of times. Genes here carry mouse names. The CDR3 extends 4 residues past the end of the read, so its final part is completed from the germline J gene. This sequence joins TRBV20 and TRBJ2-3, with 9 bases matching TRBD1. V was clipped by 2 bases and J by 3 bases; unmatched bases: 0. Looked up from germline, CDR1 is GFQATS and CDR2 is STVNSAI. This CDR3 is built from 13 residues. CDR3 loop: CGARTGGAETLYF. The part of the CDR3 DNA that was read is TGTGGTGCTAGGACAGGGGGCGCAGAA.

This clone was observed many times. Here the gene names and germline are mouse. The CDR3 end lies 4 residues beyond the end of the read and is filled in from the germline J gene. This chain links TRBV31 with TRBJ2-7; TRBD2 matches 11 bases. The CDR3 contains 14 residues. Germline V gene data show CDR1 as GKSSPN and CDR2 as SITVG. The DNA read from the CDR3 is TGTGCCTGGAGTCCAGACTGGGGGGGGTAT. Protein sequence: CAWSPDWGGY. The CDR3 in its entirety is CAWSPDWGGYEQYF.

This clone ranks as medium-sized. Gene names denote mouse genes. Read coverage stops 4 residues before the CDR3 terminus; the germline J gene supplies the remainder. This chain links TRBV1 with TRBJ1-1; 7 bases fit TRBD1. The CDR3 length is 12 residues. In germline, CDR1 is NSQYPW, CDR2 LRSPGD (reference sequence). CDR3 bases read: TGCACCTGCAGTGCACACAGGGGA. This gives the protein CTCSAHRG. From start to end, the CDR3 is CTCSAHRGEVFF. The full variable domain, completed using reference TRBV1 and TRBJ1-1, is VTLLEQNPRWRLVPRGQAVNLRCILKNSQYPWMSWYQQDLQKQLQWLFTLRSPGDKEVKSLPGADYLATRVTDTELRLQVANMSQGRTLYCTCSAHRGEVFFGKGTRLTVV.

This clone occurred many times. Gene names follow the mouse nomenclature. The CDR3 end falls 4 residues outside the read, so it is completed with the germline J gene. The genes are TRBV1 and TRBJ2-7; TRBD2 agrees at 9 bases. Germline CDR1 and CDR2: NSQYPW and LRSPGD (reference sequence). This CDR3 is 14 amino acids long. The CDR3 protein is CTCSAGLGEYEQYF. Incomplete CDR3 DNA: TGCACCTGCAGTGCAGGACTGGGGGAGTAT.

This clone was seen many times. Gene names follow the mouse nomenclature. With the read ending 4 residues before the CDR3 end, the germline J gene is used to fill in that end. This sequence joins TRBV1 and TRBJ2-7, with TRBD1 as a possible D gene (6 bases). There are 14 residues in the CDR3. V was clipped by 0 bases and J by 2 bases, with 8 bases between them. Germline CDR1 NSQYPW, CDR2 LRSPGD (reference sequence). The CDR3 bases that were read are TGCACCTGCAGTGCAGATTGGACAGCCTAT. Translated, it gives CTCSADWTAY. The complete CDR3 protein is CTCSADWTAYEQYF.

For this clone: Gene names follow the mouse nomenclature. With the read ending 4 residues before the CDR3 end, the germline J gene is used to fill in that end. This chain connects TRBV31 to TRBJ1-2, with 7 nucleotides matching TRBD1. The CDR3 length is 13 residues. CDR1 GKSSPN and CDR2 SITVG come from the germline V gene. V lost 5 bases to trimming and J lost 0 bases; unmatched junction nucleotides: 3. CDR3 protein: CAWDRVANSDYTF. The sequenced CDR3 bases are TGTGCCTGGGACAGGGTTGCAAACTCC.

This clone was seen more than once but under ten times. Germline and genes: mouse. The read halts 4 residues ahead of the CDR3 end, with the missing end drawn from the germline J gene. V usage is TRBV5 and J usage is TRBJ2-1; D not certain. Germline V lookup: CDR1 LGHNA, CDR2 YNLKQL (reference sequence). The ends were cut back, 1 base at V and 3 bases at J, with 7 bases in the middle. This CDR3 comprises 14 residues. CDR3 residues: CASSQGLFYAEQFF. The sequenced CDR3 bases are TGTGCCAGCAGCCAAGGACTTTTCTATGCT.

This clone is medium-sized. The listed genes are named as in mouse. The sequence runs out 4 residues before the end of the CDR3; the remainder is reconstructed from the germline J gene. The V and J genes are TRBV13-1 and TRBJ2-7, with 8 bases matching TRBD2. CDR3 length: 14 residues. Per the germline V gene, CDR1 is NSHNY and CDR2 is SYGAGN. The V segment lost 1 base and the J segment 2 bases; nucleotides outside the gene matches: 2. The CDR3 DNA, read in part, is TGTGCCAGCAGTGATAGACTGGGGACCTAT. It translates to CASSDRLGTY. The whole CDR3 protein is CASSDRLGTYEQYF.

This clone qualifies as medium-sized. Germline and genes: mouse. The read stops 4 residues short of the end of the CDR3; the missing end is completed from the germline J gene. The chain employs TRBV17 and TRBJ2-7; the match to TRBD2 covers 10 bases. The V and J ends lost 5 bases and 0 bases, in that order; junction bases with no gene match: 1. There are 14 residues in the CDR3. Germline V lookup: CDR1 MNHDT, CDR2 YYDKIL. CDR3 protein: CASSSGGASYEQYF. CDR3 DNA (partial): TGTGCTAGCAGTTCTGGGGGGGCCTCCTAT.

This clone was observed at least ten times. The germline and genes are mouse ones. The missing CDR3 end, 4 residues past where the read stops, is filled in from the germline J gene. The V call is TRBV1, the J call TRBJ2-7, with 8 bases matching TRBD2. The germline CDR1 and CDR2 sequences are NSQYPW and LRSPGD (reference sequence). The ends lost 1 base at V and 0 bases at J; junction bases unmatched: 5. The CDR3 is 16 residues long. The CDR3: CTCSAGRLGSSYEQYF. The CDR3 bases that were read are TGCACCTGCAGTGCAGGCCGACTGGGGAGCTCCTAT. Full variable domain (remainder filled in from reference TRBV1 and TRBJ2-7): VTLLEQNPRWRLVPRGQAVNLRCILKNSQYPWMSWYQQDLQKQLQWLFTLRSPGDKEVKSLPGADYLATRVTDTELRLQVANMSQGRTLYCTCSAGRLGSSYEQYFGPGTRLTVL.

This clone was picked up a small number of times. Mouse germline and gene names are used. CDR3 in amino acids: CSSGGSSAETLYF. CDR3 DNA (partial): TGTAGTTCTGGGGGGTCTAGTGCAGAA. This chain uses TRBV30 with TRBJ2-3, with D possibly matching TRBD2 (6 bases). The read gets to within 4 residues of the CDR3 end, and the germline J gene fills in the rest. V lost 5 bases, J lost 0 bases, and 9 bases lay in between. This CDR3 region has 13 residues. Germline V gene sequence: CDR1 SQVVS, CDR2 ANEGSEA.

This clone appeared many times. The gene names given are mouse names. The CDR3 goes on 4 residues after the read ends, and that part is filled in from the germline J gene. This chain links TRBV13-3 with TRBJ1-2; D may be TRBD1 (5 bases). V lost 4 bases, J lost 3 bases, and 13 bases lay in between. Germline V gene lookup returns CDR1 NNHDY and CDR2 SYVADS. CDR3 length equals 14 residues. CDR3 DNA (partial): TGTGCCAGCAGTCCAGGGAAGGTGGACTCC. It yields the protein CASSPGKVDS. The whole CDR3 sequence is CASSPGKVDSDYTF.

This clone was counted many times. The gene names given are mouse names. The read falls 4 residues short of the CDR3 end, and the missing part is taken from the germline J gene. The chain joins TRBV13-3 to TRBJ2-3, with a tentative D call TRBD2 (5 bases). The length of the CDR3 is 12 residues. Germline V lookup: CDR1 NNHDY, CDR2 SYVADS. V was pared by 3 bases and J by 4 bases, with 6 bases between. CDR3: CASSGLSETLYF. The sequenced CDR3 bases are TGTGCCAGCAGTGGACTGTCAGAA.

About this clone: Gene names are mouse gene names. The sequenced fragment ends 4 residues before the CDR3 boundary, so the rest is inferred from the germline J gene. The rearrangement links TRBV31 to TRBJ2-1, with 7 bases lining up with TRBD2. V lost 0 bases and J lost 6; bases outside the gene matches: 5. CDR1 and CDR2 (germline): GKSSPN, SITVG. The CDR3 loop spans 14 amino acids. The CDR3 DNA, read in part, is TGTGCCTGGAGTCTAGACGGGGGGGGTGCT. Its translation: CAWSLDGGGA. The entire CDR3 reads CAWSLDGGGAEQFF.

This clone was picked up a small number of times. Germline and genes here are mouse. The read halts 4 residues ahead of the CDR3 end, with the missing end drawn from the germline J gene. The rearrangement links TRBV13-1 to TRBJ2-4, with 13 bases lining up with TRBD2. The V gene's germline CDR1 is NSHNY and CDR2 SYGAGN. After removal of 1 base from V and 2 bases from J, the junction contained 4 bases not matched to a gene. The CDR3 has 17 residues. Incomplete CDR3 DNA: TGTGCCAGCAGTGATAGGGGACTGGGGGGGGATCAAAAC. Encoded protein: CASSDRGLGGDQN. The CDR3 reads in full as CASSDRGLGGDQNTLYF.

As concerns this clone: Gene names are mouse gene names. With the read ending 4 residues before the CDR3 end, the germline J gene is used to fill in that end. The chain links TRBV31 to TRBJ2-1, with 10 bases that match TRBD1. This CDR3 region has 16 residues. Per the germline V gene, CDR1 is GKSSPN and CDR2 is SITVG. The V gene end was trimmed by 1 base and the J gene end by 0 bases; junction bases not matched to a gene: 3. The CDR3 sequence is CAWSPGQGPNYAEQFF. The sequenced CDR3 bases are TGTGCCTGGAGTCCGGGACAGGGGCCTAACTATGCT.

In its sample, this clone was seen many times. Gene names refer to mouse genes. The sequenced fragment ends 4 residues before the CDR3 boundary, so the rest is inferred from the germline J gene. This chain connects TRBV13-1 to TRBJ1-2; D might be TRBD1 (5 bases). The CDR3 contains 13 residues. Trimming removed 9 bases from V and 0 bases from J, with 12 bases in between. Germline values: CDR1 NSHNY, CDR2 SYGAGN. The CDR3 sequence is CATRQLANSDYTF. The CDR3 bases that were read are TGTGCCACTCGACAGCTTGCAAACTCC.

This clone occurred a few times. Gene names and germline refer to mouse. The CDR3 end is not reached by the read, which stops 4 residues before it; the germline J gene fills it in. The chain couples TRBV13-2 to TRBJ2-1; D tentatively fits TRBD1 or TRBD2 (6 bases each). Germline values: CDR1 NNHNN, CDR2 SYGAGS (reference sequence). The ends were cut back, 0 bases at V and 1 base at J, with 11 bases in the middle. CDR3 length: 16 residues. The CDR3: CASGDGGRGNYAEQFF. CDR3 DNA, as far as it was read: TGTGCCAGCGGTGATGGGGGGCGCGGGAACTATGCT.

This clone was recorded a few times. The listed genes are named as in mouse. Sequencing ends 4 residues short of the CDR3 end; the germline J gene provides the rest. The rearrangement joins TRBV31 to TRBJ2-1, with 12 bases identical to TRBD2. The germline V gene has CDR1 GKSSPN and CDR2 SITVG. The CDR3 runs 16 residues. The V gene end was trimmed by 0 bases and the J gene end by 1 base; junction bases not matched to a gene: 1. CDR3 loop: CAWSLGTGGNYAEQFF. The CDR3 DNA, read in part, is TGTGCCTGGAGTCTAGGGACTGGGGGGAACTATGCT.

This clone has a count of ten or more. Gene names are mouse gene names. With the read ending 4 residues before the CDR3 end, the germline J gene is used to fill in that end. This chain joins TRBV12-2 and TRBJ1-2; D gene uncertain. CDR1 and CDR2 (germline): SGHLS, HYDKME. The CDR3 spans 12 residues. Trimming left V 3 bases short and J 0 bases short, with 4 bases between. The CDR3 spells CASSTANSDYTF. The CDR3 bases that were read are TGTGCCAGCTCTACAGCAAACTCC.

In this sample, this clone turned up many times. Gene names are mouse gene names. CDR3 bases read: TGTGCCAGCAGCCAAGTGGGGGAGGGCCAAGAC. Translated, it gives CASSQVGEGQD. The complete CDR3 protein is CASSQVGEGQDTQYF. The chain links TRBV5 to TRBJ2-5; tentatively, D is TRBD2 (6 bases). From the germline J gene comes the end of the CDR3, since the read stops 4 residues before it. The CDR3 is 15 residues long. V shed 1 base and J shed 2 bases, with 10 bases lying between them. The germline gives CDR1 LGHNA, CDR2 YNLKQL (reference sequence).

This clone was detected a few times. These gene names are mouse names. The read falls 4 residues short of the CDR3 end, and the missing part is taken from the germline J gene. The V and J genes are TRBV19 and TRBJ1-2, with D maybe TRBD1 (6 bases). CDR3 size: 11 residues. CDR1 and CDR2 from the germline V gene are FNHDT and SITEND (reference sequence). The CDR3 bases that were read are TGTGCCAGCAGGAACAGGGTC. This sequence encodes CASRNRV. The CDR3 reads in full as CASRNRVDYTF.

This clone was picked up many times. Germline and genes here are mouse. From the germline J gene comes the end of the CDR3, since the read stops 4 residues before it. The V and J genes are TRBV13-1 and TRBJ1-2; the D gene is possibly TRBD1 (6 bases). Trimming stripped 4 bases from V and 0 bases from J, with 13 bases between. CDR1 and CDR2 from the germline V gene are NSHNY and SYGAGN. The length of the CDR3 is 15 residues. The CDR3 protein is CASSPLGHSNSDYTF. The part of the CDR3 DNA that was read is TGTGCCAGCAGTCCCCTGGGACACTCAAACTCC.